Listed here are 24 T cell receptor beta chains from one sample, sequenced in a study of T cell repertoires in cytomegalovirus infection. Each CDR3 protein gets one entry after TCRdb re-called the reads with MiXCR. The sample records about 530,000 distinct CDR3 sequences, about a quarter being singletons. Material: PBMCs. Receptors were obtained from a human donor in good health (CMV status not recorded). Some clones in this sample may be carry-over from other donors' samples.

V gene TRBV25-1 combines with J gene TRBJ1-1, with 8 positions matching TRBD1. J lost 1 base, V lost 7 bases, and 5 bases had no gene match. Germline V gives CDR1 MGHDK, CDR2 SYGVNS. The CDR3 sequence is 14 residues long. CDR3 DNA sequence: TGTGCCAGCATAGGACAGGGAACGAACACTGAAGCTTTCTTT. This gives the protein CASIGQGTNTEAFF.

This clonotype came up many times. This chain links TRBV7-2 with TRBJ2-2, with a weak D call TRBD2 (6 bases). Per the germline V gene, CDR1 is SGHTA and CDR2 is FQGNSA. The length of the CDR3 is 14 residues. V lost 8 bases and J 0 bases, leaving 10 bases between the germline ends. The DNA for the CDR3 is TGTGCCAGCCGGGGGTTCGCGAACACCGGGGAGCTGTTTTTT. Residues: CASRGFANTGELFF.

This clonotype was recorded at least ten times. This chain links TRBV7-2 with TRBJ2-5, with a weak D call TRBD1 (6 bases). CDR3 length: 15 amino acids. Germline values: CDR1 SGHTA, CDR2 FQGNSA. The V gene lost 1 base and the J gene lost 1 base, with 10 bases spanning the gap. CDR3 DNA sequence: TGTGCCAGCAGCTTAGTTGACAGGACCCAAGAGACCCAGTACTTC. The encoded protein is CASSLVDRTQETQYF.

The gene calls are TRBV28 and TRBJ2-7, with 7 bases that match TRBD1. J gave up 5 bases and V 5 bases, and 9 bases lay outside the gene matches. The CDR3 sequence is 14 residues long. Germline V lookup: CDR1 MDHEN, CDR2 SYDVKM. The CDR3 DNA reads TGTGCCAGCAGTCGTCTACAGGGGCTCGACGAGCAGTACTTC. Translation: CASSRLQGLDEQYF.

This clonotype occurred once. The rearrangement joins TRBV27 to TRBJ2-7; the D call may be TRBD1 or TRBD2 (5 bases each). Germline V lookup: CDR1 MNHEY, CDR2 SMNVEV (reference sequence). Between the trimmed V and J ends, which lost 7 bases and 0 bases, there was a span of 19 bases. The CDR3 runs to 16 residues. CDR3 sequence reads: CASTSHLRDGSYEQYF. In DNA, the CDR3 is TGTGCCAGCACCTCCCACCTCCGGGACGGCTCCTACGAGCAGTACTTC.

This clonotype came up a few times. The DNA of the CDR3 is TGTGCCGGTCGGAGAGGGACAGGGGACCCTGGGGCCAACGTCCTGACTTTC. Amino acids: CAGRRGTGDPGANVLTF. V usage is TRBV19 and J usage is TRBJ2-6; 10 bases line up with TRBD1. V shed 11 bases, J shed 2 bases, and the junction held 12 bases outside the gene matches. CDR1 is LNHDA and CDR2 is SQIVND in the germline V gene (reference sequence). The CDR3 runs 17 residues.

The CDR3 DNA is TGTGCCAGCTCACCACCAGTCCAAACCTATGGCTACACCTTC. This codes for CASSPPVQTYGYTF. The rearrangement uses TRBV18 and TRBJ1-2; D gene uncertain. Trimming took off 0 bases at V and 4 bases at J, with 9 bases between the two ends. This CDR3 region has 14 residues. CDR1 KGHSH and CDR2 LQKENI come from the germline V gene.

The chain couples TRBV12-3 or TRBV12-4 to TRBJ2-1, with 7 bases fitting TRBD2. The CDR3 consists of 15 residues. The junction had 5 bases not matched to a gene; V was cut back by 6 bases and J by 0 bases. The CDR3 reads CASSIAGPSYNEQFF. The CDR3 DNA reads as TGTGCCAGCAGCATAGCGGGCCCCTCCTACAATGAGCAGTTCTTC.

This clonotype was seen only a few times. V and J are TRBV12-3 or TRBV12-4 and TRBJ2-3; D remains ambiguous. The ends were cut back, 7 bases at V and 10 bases at J, with 21 bases in the middle. This CDR3 has 14 amino acids. The CDR3: CASTPGEGRWAQYF. The DNA for the CDR3 is TGTGCCAGCACCCCTGGGGAAGGTCGCTGGGCGCAGTATTTT.

This rearrangement joins TRBV2 to TRBJ1-1, with a weak D call TRBD1 (6 bases). V was shortened by 4 bases and J by 1 base, with 13 bases between the two germline ends. This CDR3 region has 15 residues. Germline-derived CDR1 and CDR2 are SNHLY and FYNNEI. CDR3 bases: TGTGCCAGCAGTGCCCTTTTGGGGGCGAACACTGAAGCTTTCTTT. Amino acids: CASSALLGANTEAFF.

In this sample, this clonotype turned up a few times. The chain combines TRBV11-3 with TRBJ2-5; the match to TRBD1 covers 10 bases. CDR1 and CDR2 from the germline V gene are SGHNT and YENEEA. The CDR3 is 16 residues long. The junction had 11 bases not matched to a gene; V was cut back by 5 bases and J by 5 bases. CDR3 loop: CASSLGQGVRGETQYF. In DNA form, the CDR3 reads TGTGCCAGCAGCCTAGGACAGGGGGTTCGTGGGGAGACCCAGTACTTC.

This rearrangement joins TRBV5-4 to TRBJ2-2, with a weak D call TRBD1 (5 bases). Germline V CDR1 and CDR2: SGHNT, YYREEE (reference sequence). The CDR3 runs to 16 residues. Trimming took 0 bases from V and 1 from J, leaving 10 bases between them. Written as DNA, the CDR3 is TGTGCCAGCAGCTTGGCCGCAGGGCAGAACACCGGGGAGCTGTTTTTT. Its protein is CASSLAAGQNTGELFF.

This chain joins TRBV11-2 and TRBJ1-4; the D is unclear. There are 15 residues in the CDR3. Trimming shortened V by 1 base and J by 2 bases, and 8 bases separated the two germline ends. Germline V gene sequence: CDR1 SGHAT, CDR2 FQNNGV. The CDR3 nucleotides read TGTGCCAGCAGCTTAGGGACCAGCACTAATGAAAAACTGTTTTTT. It is translated as CASSLGTSTNEKLFF.

A single count supports this clonotype. The rearrangement uses TRBV5-5 and TRBJ1-2; unclear D gene. V was shortened by 1 base and J by 7 bases, with 8 bases between the two germline ends. The germline V gene encodes CDR1 SGHKS and CDR2 YYEKEE (reference sequence). The CDR3 loop spans 12 amino acids. This CDR3 is CASSLSGPGYTF. As DNA, the CDR3 is TGTGCCAGCAGCTTGTCCGGACCTGGCTACACCTTC. Together with reference TRBV5-5 and TRBJ1-2, the CDR3 gives the full variable domain: DAGVTQSPTHLIKTRGQQVTLRCSPISGHKSVSWYQQVLGQGPQFIFQYYEKEERGRGNFPDRFSARQFPNYSSELNVNALLLGDSALYLCASSLSGPGYTFGSGTRLTVV.

This clonotype was recorded once. The chain has TRBV29-1 and TRBJ1-5; 7 bases are shared with TRBD1. The CDR3 is made up of 12 amino acids. Trimming at V came to 8 bases and at J to 4 bases, leaving 5 bases not matched to a gene. Germline V gene lookup returns CDR1 SQVTM and CDR2 ANQGSEA. CDR3: CSTRQGNQPQHF. The CDR3 bases are TGCAGCACCAGACAGGGTAATCAGCCCCAGCATTTT.

This clonotype was seen a handful of times. The rearrangement links TRBV28 to TRBJ2-3, with D possibly TRBD2 on 6 matching bases. V dropped 6 bases and J dropped 3 bases, with 16 bases sitting between them. The CDR3 sequence is 15 residues long. CDR1 and CDR2 (germline): MDHEN, SYDVKM. This CDR3 reads CASSRRSGGTDTQYF. The CDR3 nucleotides read TGTGCCAGCAGCCGACGTAGCGGAGGGACAGATACGCAGTATTTT.

This clonotype showed up just a few times. The chain uses TRBV24-1 and TRBJ2-7, with D perhaps TRBD1 or TRBD2 (6 bases each). The germline V gene has CDR1 KGHDR and CDR2 SFDVKD. The CDR3 has 12 residues. Trimming took 9 bases from V and 1 from J, leaving 9 bases between them. CDR3 amino acids: CATGGHSYEQYV. CDR3 coding DNA: TGTGCCACCGGGGGGCATTCCTACGAGCAGTACGTC.

The genes are TRBV3-1 and TRBJ2-4, with D maybe TRBD2 (6 bases). The CDR3 has 17 residues. V lost 0 bases and J 3 bases, leaving 15 bases between the germline ends. Per the germline V gene, CDR1 is LGHDT and CDR2 is YNNKEL (reference sequence). The CDR3, as DNA: TGTGCCAGCAGCCAAGATCGGGCGGGACGAGACAAAAACATTCAGTACTTC. Protein sequence: CASSQDRAGRDKNIQYF.

The CDR3 sequence is CASSPSVGDSGNTIYF. The CDR3 region has the DNA TGTGCCAGCTCACCATCGGTGGGGGACTCTGGAAACACCATATATTTT. The chain recombines TRBV18 with TRBJ1-3, with D possibly TRBD1 on 5 matching bases. CDR3 length equals 16 residues. Germline V gives CDR1 KGHSH, CDR2 LQKENI. The V and J ends lost 2 bases and 0 bases respectively, with 11 bases between them. The full variable domain, completed using reference TRBV18 and TRBJ1-3, is NAGVMQNPRHLVRRRGQEARLRCSPMKGHSHVYWYRQLPEEGLKFMVYLQKENIIDESGMPKERFSAEFPKEGPSILRIQQVVRGDSAAYFCASSPSVGDSGNTIYFGEGSWLTVV.

The sample holds a few counts of this clonotype. The chain joins TRBV9 to TRBJ2-2; D is uncertain. With 4 bases removed from V and 0 bases from J, the gap between germline ends came to 10 bases. Germline V gives CDR1 SGDLS, CDR2 YYNGEE. This CDR3 is 15 amino acids long. The CDR3 coding sequence is TGTGCCAGCAGCCGTATACCTTCGAACACCGGGGAGCTGTTTTTT. Amino acid sequence: CASSRIPSNTGELFF.

This clonotype came up many times. The chain employs TRBV7-9 and TRBJ1-2; D is possibly TRBD1 (5 bases). The CDR3 contains 15 residues. Germline assignment: CDR1 SEHNR and CDR2 FQNEAQ (reference sequence). V lost 1 base, J lost 4 bases, and 13 bases lay in between. In DNA form, the CDR3 reads TGTGCCAGCAGCTTAGGCATCGCAGGGAGCTATGGCTACACCTTC. Translating it yields CASSLGIAGSYGYTF.

This clonotype was observed a few times. The V call is TRBV12-5, the J call TRBJ2-4; the match to TRBD1 covers 11 bases. The J segment lost 7 bases and the V segment lost 5 bases, leaving 4 bases of the junction unmatched. The CDR3 contains 14 residues. The germline CDR1 and CDR2 sequences are LGHNT and FRNRAP. The CDR3 DNA is TGTGCTAGTGGTCCAGGACAGGGGGCGAACATTCAGTACTTC. Its translation is CASGPGQGANIQYF.

The chain uses TRBV19 and TRBJ2-1; D not certain. The CDR3 is 16 amino acids. Between the trimmed V and J ends, which lost 5 bases and 0 bases, there was a span of 14 bases. Per germline, CDR1 LNHDA and CDR2 SQIVND (reference sequence). CDR3 amino acids: CASSYSPRGSYNEQFF. The CDR3 DNA reads as TGTGCCAGTAGTTACTCCCCCCGCGGCTCCTACAATGAGCAGTTCTTC.

V is TRBV6-1 and J is TRBJ2-2; weak D call: TRBD2 (6 bases). V was pared by 2 bases and J by 2 bases, with 12 bases between. The CDR3 is 16 amino acids. Germline V gene sequence: CDR1 MNHNS, CDR2 SASEGT. The CDR3 spells CASSELVGSNTGELFF. In nucleotides, the CDR3 is TGTGCCAGCAGTGAATTAGTCGGGAGTAACACCGGGGAGCTGTTTTTT.